Listed below are T cell receptor beta chains from one sample, sequenced in a study of Ad26.COV2.S vaccination and SARS-CoV-2 variants. This table comes from immunoSEQ multiplex PCR, and its TCRdb copy is limited to in-frame clones, with some not included. Of 330,000 or so clones in the sample, almost 90% were seen once. The input for sequencing was peripheral blood, taken in a trial of Ad26.COV2.S vaccine versus placebo. These receptors all come from a person between 18 and 60 years old who received the Ad26.COV2.S COVID-19 vaccine or a placebo. The conserved cysteine and the conserved F or W are not part of the CDR3 here. The order of the fields is V gene, J gene, CDR3 protein.

v_call: TRBV12-3/TRBV12-4; j_call: TRBJ1-2; cdr3_aa: ASSSVFDYGYT
v_call: TRBV5-6; j_call: TRBJ2-3; cdr3_aa: ASIGDTQY
v_call: TRBV4-3; j_call: TRBJ1-6; cdr3_aa: ASSHDRGNSPLH
v_call: TRBV3-1/TRBV3-2; j_call: TRBJ2-1; cdr3_aa: ASSQGRRTEQF
v_call: TRBV28; j_call: TRBJ1-5; cdr3_aa: ASSLWMGQYSNQPQH
v_call: TRBV10-3; j_call: TRBJ1-2; cdr3_aa: AISDRDRGPNYGYT
v_call: TRBV6-4; j_call: TRBJ2-3; cdr3_aa: ASRGDTDTQY
v_call: TRBV6-2/TRBV6-3; j_call: TRBJ1-2; cdr3_aa: ASSPRTVSHNGYT
v_call: TRBV12-5; j_call: TRBJ1-5; cdr3_aa: ASGLPGFSLPH
v_call: TRBV19; j_call: TRBJ1-1; cdr3_aa: ASSIRFYPNTEAF
v_call: TRBV6-4; j_call: TRBJ2-1; cdr3_aa: ASSDSGLAAYNEQF
v_call: TRBV6-2/TRBV6-3; j_call: TRBJ1-5; cdr3_aa: ASSLRIYQPQH
v_call: TRBV30; j_call: TRBJ1-2; cdr3_aa: AWTTENYGYT
v_call: TRBV10-3; j_call: TRBJ1-5; cdr3_aa: AISEALKGQPQH
v_call: TRBV7-8; j_call: TRBJ1-5; cdr3_aa: ATAQGAEQPQH
v_call: TRBV4-3; j_call: TRBJ2-3; cdr3_aa: ASSQDLTSGGLTDTQY
v_call: TRBV5-6; j_call: TRBJ1-2; cdr3_aa: ASSLYEVNYGYT
v_call: TRBV2; j_call: TRBJ1-1; cdr3_aa: ASSELVTGSVGGTEAF
v_call: TRBV6-5; j_call: TRBJ1-6; cdr3_aa: ASSYFNSPLH
v_call: TRBV27; j_call: TRBJ1-2; cdr3_aa: ASSLSGVMNGYT
v_call: TRBV11-3; j_call: TRBJ2-3; cdr3_aa: ASSFGTDTQY
v_call: TRBV5-1; j_call: TRBJ1-5; cdr3_aa: ASSLGRDGPQH
v_call: TRBV6-5; j_call: TRBJ2-1; cdr3_aa: ASRLSGGEQF
v_call: TRBV18; j_call: TRBJ1-1; cdr3_aa: ASSNRQGQQRNTEAF
v_call: TRBV3-1/TRBV3-2; j_call: TRBJ2-5; cdr3_aa: ASSQKTPGLAGNQETQY
v_call: TRBV7-6; j_call: TRBJ2-1; cdr3_aa: ASTLSGTSGYNEQF
v_call: TRBV5-6; j_call: TRBJ1-1; cdr3_aa: ASGLTAPNTEAF
v_call: TRBV6-2/TRBV6-3; j_call: TRBJ2-2; cdr3_aa: ASSYPGELF
v_call: TRBV5-3; j_call: TRBJ1-2; cdr3_aa: ARSLGFYGYT
v_call: TRBV7-3; j_call: TRBJ2-2; cdr3_aa: ASSPQGTGELF
v_call: TRBV2; j_call: TRBJ1-2; cdr3_aa: ASSAPGDRDSQGYT
v_call: TRBV9; j_call: TRBJ1-1; cdr3_aa: ASSFSGTGIFWNTEAF
v_call: TRBV7-2; j_call: TRBJ1-5; cdr3_aa: ASSSYSGAGNQPQH
v_call: TRBV28; j_call: TRBJ2-2; cdr3_aa: ASSSRTDTGELF
v_call: TRBV5-5; j_call: TRBJ2-3; cdr3_aa: ASSTGYSGADTQY
v_call: TRBV7-2; j_call: TRBJ2-5; cdr3_aa: ASSLGLKETQY
v_call: TRBV10-3; j_call: TRBJ2-3; cdr3_aa: AISEHPSGSQTDTQY
v_call: TRBV3-1/TRBV3-2; j_call: TRBJ1-1; cdr3_aa: ASSPLSGPNTEAF
v_call: TRBV7-9; j_call: TRBJ2-3; cdr3_aa: ASSLPDRWPTDTQY
v_call: TRBV3-1/TRBV3-2; j_call: TRBJ2-1; cdr3_aa: ASSQDSGSFSRNSYNEQF
v_call: TRBV7-8; j_call: TRBJ2-7; cdr3_aa: ASSSEGRGGYEQY
v_call: TRBV6-5; j_call: TRBJ2-1; cdr3_aa: ASRDIENNEQF
v_call: TRBV19; j_call: TRBJ1-1; cdr3_aa: ASSIGTATEAF
v_call: TRBV7-9; j_call: TRBJ1-4; cdr3_aa: ASSPPRREAEEKLF
v_call: TRBV6-5; j_call: TRBJ1-5; cdr3_aa: ASRGEGEGNQPQH
v_call: TRBV5-1; j_call: TRBJ2-1; cdr3_aa: ASSLGGRRF
v_call: TRBV9; j_call: TRBJ2-1; cdr3_aa: ASSVAPRDEQF
v_call: TRBV29-1; j_call: TRBJ2-2; cdr3_aa: SVFFQGPGELF
v_call: TRBV5-1; j_call: TRBJ1-1; cdr3_aa: ASSLSGPEAF
v_call: TRBV7-2; j_call: TRBJ1-2; cdr3_aa: ASSLQVPLNGYT
v_call: TRBV3-1/TRBV3-2; j_call: TRBJ1-2; cdr3_aa: ASSQDGVLGRGGYT